This T cell receptor beta chain was sequenced for a study of cytomegalovirus exposure and HLA in healthy donors. With 60 Vbeta and 13 Jbeta primers, the PCR was carried out. Here immunoSEQ multiplex PCR was the method, and the copy in TCRdb shows in-frame clones only, minus some. The sample has about 200,000 clones. Germline trimming cut 4 bases from V and 0 bases from J; bases unmatched to any gene: 21. The length of the CDR3 is 22 residues. Germline assignment: CDR1 MDHEN and CDR2 SYDVKM. The chain is built from TRBV28 and TRBJ2-2; 9 bases align to TRBD2. The clonotype comes from a boy aged 10-17 years in good health and CMV-seronegative. Material for sequencing was PBMCs. Here the CDR3 DNA reads TGTGCCAGCAGTTGTTTGATCGGCGGGGGGGCGACGACGGTTGCGAACACCGGGGAGCTGTTTTTT. This translates into CASSCLIGGGATTVANTGELFF. The complete variable domain, with remaining parts taken from reference TRBV28 and TRBJ2-2, reads DVKVTQSSRYLVKRTGEKVFLECVQDMDHENMFWYRQDPGLGLRLIYFSYDVKMKEKGDIPEGYSVSREKKERFSLILESASTNQTSMYLCASSCLIGGGATTVANTGELFFGEGSRLTVL.